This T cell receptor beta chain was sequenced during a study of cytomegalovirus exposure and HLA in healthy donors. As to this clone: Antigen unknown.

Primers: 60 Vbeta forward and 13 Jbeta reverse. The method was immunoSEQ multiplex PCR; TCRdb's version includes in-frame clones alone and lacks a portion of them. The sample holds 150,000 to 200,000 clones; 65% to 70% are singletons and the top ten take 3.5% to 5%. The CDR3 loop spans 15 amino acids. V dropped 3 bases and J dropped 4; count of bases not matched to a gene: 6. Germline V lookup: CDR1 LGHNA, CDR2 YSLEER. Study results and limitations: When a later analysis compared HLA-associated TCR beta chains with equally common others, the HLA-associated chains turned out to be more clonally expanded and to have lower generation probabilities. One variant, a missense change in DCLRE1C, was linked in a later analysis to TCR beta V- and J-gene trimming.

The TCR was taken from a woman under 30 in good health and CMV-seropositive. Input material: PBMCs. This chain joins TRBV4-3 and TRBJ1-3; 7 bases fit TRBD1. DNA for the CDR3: TGCGCCAGCAGCCATGACCCAGGGGGAGGAAACACCATATATTTT. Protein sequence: CASSHDPGGGNTIYF.